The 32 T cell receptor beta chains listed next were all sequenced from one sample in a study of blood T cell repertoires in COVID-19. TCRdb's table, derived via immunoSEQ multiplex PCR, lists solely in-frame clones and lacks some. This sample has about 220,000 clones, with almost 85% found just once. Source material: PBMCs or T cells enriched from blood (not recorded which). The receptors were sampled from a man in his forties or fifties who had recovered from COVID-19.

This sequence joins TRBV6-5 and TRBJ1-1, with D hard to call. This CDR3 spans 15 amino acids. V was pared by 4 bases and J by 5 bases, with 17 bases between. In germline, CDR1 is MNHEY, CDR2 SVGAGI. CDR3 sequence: CASSFRTGRVTEAFF. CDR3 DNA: TGTGCCAGCAGTTTCCGGACTGGCCGAGTGACTGAAGCTTTCTTT.

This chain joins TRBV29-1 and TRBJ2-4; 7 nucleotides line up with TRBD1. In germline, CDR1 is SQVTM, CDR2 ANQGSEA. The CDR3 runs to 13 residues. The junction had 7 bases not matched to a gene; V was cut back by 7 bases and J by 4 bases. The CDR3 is CSALQGSKNIQYF. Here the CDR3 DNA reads TGCAGCGCCCTACAGGGGTCGAAAAACATTCAGTACTTC. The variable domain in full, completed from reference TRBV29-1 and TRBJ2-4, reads SAVISQKPSRDICQRGTSLTIQCQVDSQVTMMFWYRQQPGQSLTLIATANQGSEATYESGFVIDKFPISRPNLTFSTLTVSNMSPEDSSIYLCSALQGSKNIQYFGAGTRLSVL.

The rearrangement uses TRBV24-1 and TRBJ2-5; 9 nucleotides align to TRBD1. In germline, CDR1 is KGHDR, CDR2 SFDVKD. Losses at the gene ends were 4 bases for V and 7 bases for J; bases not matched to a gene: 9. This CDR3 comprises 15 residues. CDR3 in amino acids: CATSDPGTGRGTQYF. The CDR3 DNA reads TGTGCCACCAGTGACCCCGGGACAGGGAGGGGGACCCAGTACTTC.

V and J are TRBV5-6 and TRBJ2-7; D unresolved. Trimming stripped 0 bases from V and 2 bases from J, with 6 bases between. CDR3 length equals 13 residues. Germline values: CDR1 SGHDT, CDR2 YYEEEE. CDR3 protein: CASSLGRAYEQYF. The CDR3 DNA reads TGTGCCAGCAGCTTGGGGAGAGCCTACGAGCAGTACTTC.

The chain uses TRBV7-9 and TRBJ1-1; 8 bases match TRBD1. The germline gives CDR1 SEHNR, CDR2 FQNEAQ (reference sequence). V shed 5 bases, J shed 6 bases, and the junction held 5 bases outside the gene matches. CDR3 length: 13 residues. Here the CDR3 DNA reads TGTGCCAGCAGCATAGACAGGGGACCTGAAGCTTTCTTT. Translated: CASSIDRGPEAFF.

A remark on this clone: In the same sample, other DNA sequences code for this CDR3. As DNA, the CDR3 is TGTGCCAGCAGTTCCCGGGGGAGAGATGAGCAGTTCTTC. This encodes CASSSRGRDEQFF. The genes are TRBV27 and TRBJ2-1; perhaps TRBD2 as D (6 bases). V dropped 4 bases and J dropped 8 bases, with 12 bases sitting between them. This CDR3 is built from 13 residues. CDR1 is MNHEY, CDR2 SMNVEV, per germline (reference sequence).

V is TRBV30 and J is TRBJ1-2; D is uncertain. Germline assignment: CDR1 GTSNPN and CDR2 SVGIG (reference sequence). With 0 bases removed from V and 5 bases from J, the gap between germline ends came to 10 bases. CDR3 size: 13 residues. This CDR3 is CAWSVQQPYGYTF. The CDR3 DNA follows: TGTGCCTGGAGTGTACAACAACCTTATGGCTACACCTTC.

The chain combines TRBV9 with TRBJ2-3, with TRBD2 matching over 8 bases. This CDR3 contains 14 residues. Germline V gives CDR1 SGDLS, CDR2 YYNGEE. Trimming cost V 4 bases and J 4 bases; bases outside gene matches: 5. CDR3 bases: TGTGCCAGCAGCCCCTACGGGGGGGCAGATACGCAGTATTTT. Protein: CASSPYGGADTQYF.

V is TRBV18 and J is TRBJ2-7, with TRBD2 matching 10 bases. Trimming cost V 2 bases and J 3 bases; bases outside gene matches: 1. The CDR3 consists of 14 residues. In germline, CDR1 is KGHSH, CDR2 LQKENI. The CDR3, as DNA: TGTGCCAGCTCACCAGGACTAGCGGACTACGAGCAGTACTTC. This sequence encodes CASSPGLADYEQYF.

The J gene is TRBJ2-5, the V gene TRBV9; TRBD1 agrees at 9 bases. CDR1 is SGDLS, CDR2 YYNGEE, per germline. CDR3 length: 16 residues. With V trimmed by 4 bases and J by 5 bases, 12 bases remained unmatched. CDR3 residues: CASSLQGAGWSETQYF. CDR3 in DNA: TGTGCCAGCAGCCTACAGGGGGCGGGGTGGTCGGAGACCCAGTACTTC.

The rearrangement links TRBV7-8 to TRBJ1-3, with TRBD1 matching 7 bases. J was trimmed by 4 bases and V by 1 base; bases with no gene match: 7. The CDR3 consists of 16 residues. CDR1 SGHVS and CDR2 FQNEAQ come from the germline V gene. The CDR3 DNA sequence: TGTGCCAGCAGCTTAGGGGGACAGTTAGGAGGAAACACCATATATTTT. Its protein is CASSLGGQLGGNTIYF.

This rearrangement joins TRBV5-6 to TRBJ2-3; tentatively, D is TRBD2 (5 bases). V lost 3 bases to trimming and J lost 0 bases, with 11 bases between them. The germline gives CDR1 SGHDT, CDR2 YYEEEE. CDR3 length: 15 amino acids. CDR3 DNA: TGTGCCAGCAGCTCCCTCCGGGGAAGCACAGATACGCAGTATTTT. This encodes CASSSLRGSTDTQYF.

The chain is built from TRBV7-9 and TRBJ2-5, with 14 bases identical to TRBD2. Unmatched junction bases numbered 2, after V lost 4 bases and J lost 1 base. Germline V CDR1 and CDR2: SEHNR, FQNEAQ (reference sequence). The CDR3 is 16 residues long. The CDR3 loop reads CASSSGLAGVQETQYF. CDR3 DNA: TGTGCCAGCAGCTCGGGACTAGCGGGGGTCCAAGAGACCCAGTACTTC.

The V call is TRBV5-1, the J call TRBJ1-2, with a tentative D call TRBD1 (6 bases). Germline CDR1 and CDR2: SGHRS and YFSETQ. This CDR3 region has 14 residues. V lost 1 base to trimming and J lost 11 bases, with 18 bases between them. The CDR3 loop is CASSLRSTGRDYTF. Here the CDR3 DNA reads TGCGCCAGCAGCTTGCGAAGCACAGGGAGGGATTACACCTTC.

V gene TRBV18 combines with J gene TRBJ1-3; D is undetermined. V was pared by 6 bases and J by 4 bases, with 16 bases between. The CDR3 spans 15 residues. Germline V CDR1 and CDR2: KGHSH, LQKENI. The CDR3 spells CASSFQSLGGNTIYF. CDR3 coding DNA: TGTGCCAGCTCGTTTCAGTCCCTGGGCGGAAACACCATATATTTT.

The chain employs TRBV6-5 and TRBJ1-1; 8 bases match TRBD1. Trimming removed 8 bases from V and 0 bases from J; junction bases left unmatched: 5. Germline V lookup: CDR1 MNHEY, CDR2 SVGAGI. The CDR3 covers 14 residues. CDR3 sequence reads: CASFRGPLNTEAFF. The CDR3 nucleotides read TGTGCCAGCTTCAGGGGGCCCCTGAACACTGAAGCTTTCTTT.

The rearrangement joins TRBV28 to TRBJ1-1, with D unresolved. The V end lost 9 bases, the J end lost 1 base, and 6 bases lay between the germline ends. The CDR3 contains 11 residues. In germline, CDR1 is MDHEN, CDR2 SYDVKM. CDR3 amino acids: CARGGNTEAFF. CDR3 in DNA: TGTGCCAGAGGCGGGAACACTGAAGCTTTCTTT. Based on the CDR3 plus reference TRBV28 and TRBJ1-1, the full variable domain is DVKVTQSSRYLVKRTGEKVFLECVQDMDHENMFWYRQDPGLGLRLIYFSYDVKMKEKGDIPEGYSVSREKKERFSLILESASTNQTSMYLCARGGNTEAFFGQGTRLTVV.

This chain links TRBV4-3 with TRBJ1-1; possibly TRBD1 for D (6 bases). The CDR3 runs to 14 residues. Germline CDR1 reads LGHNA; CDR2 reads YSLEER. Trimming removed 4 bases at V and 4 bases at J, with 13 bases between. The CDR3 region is CASSLINRATEAFF. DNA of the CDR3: TGCGCCAGCAGCCTGATTAACAGGGCCACTGAAGCTTTCTTT.

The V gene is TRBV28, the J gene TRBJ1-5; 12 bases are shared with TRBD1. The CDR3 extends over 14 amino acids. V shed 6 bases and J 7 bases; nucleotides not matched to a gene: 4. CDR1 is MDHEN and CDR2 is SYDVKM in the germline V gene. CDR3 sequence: CASRGTGGHQPQHF. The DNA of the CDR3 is TGTGCCAGCAGGGGGACAGGGGGCCACCAGCCCCAGCATTTT. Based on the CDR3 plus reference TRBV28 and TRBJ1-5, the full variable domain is DVKVTQSSRYLVKRTGEKVFLECVQDMDHENMFWYRQDPGLGLRLIYFSYDVKMKEKGDIPEGYSVSREKKERFSLILESASTNQTSMYLCASRGTGGHQPQHFGDGTRLSIL.

The CDR3 reads CASSLRRKAGELFF. The CDR3 nucleotides are TGTGCCAGCAGCTTACGGAGGAAGGCCGGGGAGCTGTTTTTT. The gene calls are TRBV7-2 and TRBJ2-2; D possibly corresponds to TRBD2 (5 bases). The CDR3 has 14 amino acids. Germline values: CDR1 SGHTA, CDR2 FQGNSA. V lost 2 bases and J lost 6, with 10 bases in between.

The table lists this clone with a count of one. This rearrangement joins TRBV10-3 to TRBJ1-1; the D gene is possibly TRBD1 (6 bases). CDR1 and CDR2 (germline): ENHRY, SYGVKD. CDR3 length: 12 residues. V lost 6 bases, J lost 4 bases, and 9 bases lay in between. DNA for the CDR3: TGTGCCATCAGCAAAGGGGGCACTGAAGCTTTCTTT. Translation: CAISKGGTEAFF.

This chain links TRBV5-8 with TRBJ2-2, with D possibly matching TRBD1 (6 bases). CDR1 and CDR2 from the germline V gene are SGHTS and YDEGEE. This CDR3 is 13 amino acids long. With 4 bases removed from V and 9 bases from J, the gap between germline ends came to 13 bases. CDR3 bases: TGTGCCAGCAGCGCAGACAGGTCGCGGGAGCTGTTTTTT. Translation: CASSADRSRELFF.

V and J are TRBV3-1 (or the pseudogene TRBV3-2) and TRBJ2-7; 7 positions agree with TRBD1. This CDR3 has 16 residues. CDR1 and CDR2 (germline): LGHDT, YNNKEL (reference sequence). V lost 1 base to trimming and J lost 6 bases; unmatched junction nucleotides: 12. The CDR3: CASSQANRGGRGEQYF. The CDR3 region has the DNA TGTGCCAGCAGCCAAGCCAACAGGGGTGGACGGGGCGAGCAGTACTTC.

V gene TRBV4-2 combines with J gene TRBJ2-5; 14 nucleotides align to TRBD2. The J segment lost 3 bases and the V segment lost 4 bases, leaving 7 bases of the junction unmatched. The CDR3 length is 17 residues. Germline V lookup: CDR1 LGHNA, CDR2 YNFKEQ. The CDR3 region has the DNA TGTGCCAGCAGCCGCCGGACTAGCGGGGGGCCGGAAGAGACCCAGTACTTC. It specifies CASSRRTSGGPEETQYF.

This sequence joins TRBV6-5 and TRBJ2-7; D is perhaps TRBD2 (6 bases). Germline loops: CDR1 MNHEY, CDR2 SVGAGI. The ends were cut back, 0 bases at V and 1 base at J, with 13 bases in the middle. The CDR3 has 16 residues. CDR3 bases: TGTGCCAGCAGTTACTCGGTGCTAGCGAAATCCTACGAGCAGTACTTC. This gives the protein CASSYSVLAKSYEQYF.

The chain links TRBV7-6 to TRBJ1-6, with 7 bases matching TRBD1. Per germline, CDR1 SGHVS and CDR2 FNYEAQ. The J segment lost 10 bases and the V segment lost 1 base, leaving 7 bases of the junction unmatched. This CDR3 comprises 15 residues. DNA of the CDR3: TGTGCCAGCAGCTTAGGAGGACAGGTTGGATCACCCCTCCACTTT. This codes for CASSLGGQVGSPLHF.

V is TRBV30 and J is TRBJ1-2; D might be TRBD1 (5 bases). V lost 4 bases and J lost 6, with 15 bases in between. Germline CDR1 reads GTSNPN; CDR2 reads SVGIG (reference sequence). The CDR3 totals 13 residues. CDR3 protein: CAWTLGGGHGYTF. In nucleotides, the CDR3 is TGTGCCTGGACCCTCGGGGGAGGACATGGCTACACCTTC.

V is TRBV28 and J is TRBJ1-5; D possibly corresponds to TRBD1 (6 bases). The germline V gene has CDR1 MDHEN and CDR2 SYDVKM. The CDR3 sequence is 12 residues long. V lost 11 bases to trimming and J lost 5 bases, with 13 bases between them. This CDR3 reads CASGQFDQPQHF. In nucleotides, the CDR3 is TGTGCCTCGGGACAATTCGATCAGCCCCAGCATTTT.

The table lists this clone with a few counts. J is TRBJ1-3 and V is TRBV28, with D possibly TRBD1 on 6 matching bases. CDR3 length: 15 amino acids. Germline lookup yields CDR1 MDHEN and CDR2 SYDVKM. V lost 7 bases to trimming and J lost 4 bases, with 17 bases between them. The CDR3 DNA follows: TGTGCCAGCATTTCAGGACAGATCCAAGGAAACACCATATATTTT. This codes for CASISGQIQGNTIYF.

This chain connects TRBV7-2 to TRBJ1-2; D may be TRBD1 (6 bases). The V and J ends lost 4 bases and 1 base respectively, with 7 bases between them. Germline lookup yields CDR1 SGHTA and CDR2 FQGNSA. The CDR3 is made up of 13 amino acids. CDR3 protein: CASSWGLNYGYTF. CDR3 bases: TGTGCCAGCAGCTGGGGGCTTAACTATGGCTACACCTTC.

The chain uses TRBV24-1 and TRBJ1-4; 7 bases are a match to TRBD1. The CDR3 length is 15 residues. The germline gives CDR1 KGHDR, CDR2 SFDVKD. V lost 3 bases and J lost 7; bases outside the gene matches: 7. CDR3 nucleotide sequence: TGTGCCACCAGTGATCGACAGGGTTTGAGTGAAAAACTGTTTTTT. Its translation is CATSDRQGLSEKLFF.

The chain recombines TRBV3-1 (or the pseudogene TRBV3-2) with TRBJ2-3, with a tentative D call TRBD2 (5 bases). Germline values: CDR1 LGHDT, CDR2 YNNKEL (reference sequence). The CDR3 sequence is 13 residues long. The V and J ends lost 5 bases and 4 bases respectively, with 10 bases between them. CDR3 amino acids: CASSSAEADTQYF. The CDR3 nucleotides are TGTGCCAGCAGCTCCGCGGAGGCAGATACGCAGTATTTT.